This T cell receptor (beta chain) was recorded in a study of cytomegalovirus exposure and HLA in healthy donors. As concerns this clone: Its antigen is not identified.

V shed 4 bases and J 6 bases; nucleotides not matched to a gene: 5. Germline values: CDR1 SGHDT, CDR2 YYEEEE. The CDR3 covers 14 residues. Produced via immunoSEQ multiplex PCR; TCRdb's table is partial and in-frame only. The sample yields about 74,000 clones, 94% seen once. Findings and limits, study-wide: Subsequent analysis of the approximately 110 validation repertoires found a tendency for first-cohort TCR clusters to co-occur.

The receptor's source is a woman younger than 30 in good health and CMV-seropositive. The sample was PBMCs. The genes are TRBV5-6 and TRBJ1-4; 8 bases are shared with TRBD1. CDR3 residues: CASSLRQGHEKLFF. The DNA for the CDR3 is TGTGCCAGCAGCCTTAGACAGGGGCATGAAAAACTGTTTTTT.